The 5 T cell receptor beta chains below were found in one sample sequenced in a study of blood T cell repertoires in COVID-19. Sequencing used immunoSEQ multiplex PCR; TCRdb keeps in-frame clones, though not all of them. Among over 120,000 clones listed, 75% to 90% were seen once. The material sequenced was PBMCs or T cells enriched from blood (not recorded which). These receptors were taken from a man aged 50-60 years who had recovered from COVID-19.

V is TRBV2 and J is TRBJ1-2; 7 bases align to TRBD1. V was pared by 11 bases and J by 1 base, with 10 bases of the junction left unmatched. Germline-derived CDR1 and CDR2 are SNHLY and FYNNEI. The CDR3 totals 14 residues. The CDR3 bases are TGTGCCGCCCAGGGGGACGGACTTAACTATGGCTACACCTTC. It is translated as CAAQGDGLNYGYTF.

The gene calls are TRBV18 and TRBJ1-1; D is uncertain. The V end was cut by 1 base, the J end by 4 bases, with 10 bases between. Germline V lookup: CDR1 KGHSH, CDR2 LQKENI. This CDR3 comprises 14 residues. CDR3 DNA sequence: TGTGCCAGCTCACCACGCTCAGAGGGCACTGAAGCTTTCTTT. As protein: CASSPRSEGTEAFF.

This chain links TRBV6-6 with TRBJ1-2; D call uncertain. V lost 1 base and J lost 7, with 7 bases in between. Per the germline V gene, CDR1 is MNHNY and CDR2 is SVGAGI (reference sequence). The CDR3 loop spans 12 amino acids. DNA of the CDR3: TGTGCCAGCAGTTACTGGGGAGGTGGCTACACCTTC. Translated, it gives CASSYWGGGYTF.

This sequence joins TRBV7-9 and TRBJ1-1, with D possibly matching TRBD1 (5 bases). Germline V gene lookup returns CDR1 SEHNR and CDR2 FQNEAQ (reference sequence). The CDR3 covers 14 residues. The V end lost 4 bases, the J end lost 5 bases, and 14 bases lay between the germline ends. CDR3 DNA sequence: TGTGCCAGCAGCTCGACGGGGGGAGGAACTGAAGCTTTCTTT. It specifies CASSSTGGGTEAFF.

V is TRBV5-1 and J is TRBJ1-2; 7 bases agree with TRBD1. The CDR3 length is 14 residues. Trimming at V came to 2 bases and at J to 8 bases, leaving 9 bases not matched to a gene. CDR1 is SGHRS and CDR2 is YFSETQ in the germline V gene. The CDR3, as DNA: TGCGCCAGCAGCTTATCACAGGGGATGAGAGGCTACACCTTC. Translated, it gives CASSLSQGMRGYTF.